This TCR beta chain appears in the sequencing data of a study of OX40 agonist ivuxolimab in advanced cancers. Study-wide context: Administration of intravenous ivuxolimab to patients occurred every 2 weeks at 0.01 to 10 mg/kg.

Germline V gene data show CDR1 as LNHNV and CDR2 as YYDKDF (reference sequence). V shed 4 bases, J shed 4 bases, and the junction held 3 bases outside the gene matches. The CDR3 length is 14 residues. A single count supports this clone. The protocol was immunoSEQ multiplex PCR, while the TCRdb copy is restricted to in-frame clones and leaves out a portion. This repertoire shows roughly 20,000 clones, about 80% found once; its top ten account for 30% to 35%. The sample here was CD4+ or CD8+ T cells sorted from blood, taken in a trial of the OX40 agonist ivuxolimab. The genes are TRBV15 and TRBJ1-3; TRBD1 matches 8 bases. This clonotype was obtained from an adult with an advanced solid tumor such as melanoma, head and neck, liver or kidney cancer. This CDR3 is CATSTDRVGNTIYF. The CDR3 DNA reads TGTGCCACCAGCACGGACAGGGTAGGAAACACCATATATTTT.